This is a list of T cell receptor beta chains from one sample in a study of blood T cell repertoires in COVID-19. Sequenced by immunoSEQ multiplex PCR; TCRdb stores in-frame clones only, minus some. The sample yields around 130,000 clones, 84% seen once. Specimen: PBMCs or T cells enriched from blood (not recorded which). Receptors originate from a woman aged 45-65 years with acute COVID-19. Both conserved end residues are part of each CDR3. The D gene is left open where the match is weak. Clone size is given for some rows only: seen once, a few or many times, or a class if the clone is expanded.

size	V	J	D	DNA	CDR3
.	TRBV11-3	TRBJ2-1	TRBD2	TGTGCCACCTCGGAAGCGGGAGACAATGAGCAGTTCTTC	CATSEAGDNEQFF
.	TRBV5-6	TRBJ2-7	.	TGTGCCAGCAGCCTAAGTGTGAATCCCTGGGCGTACGAGCAGTACTTC	CASSLSVNPWAYEQYF
.	TRBV11-2	TRBJ2-5	.	TGTGCCAGCAGCTTCTCGGCAGGGCAAGAGACCCAGTACTTC	CASSFSAGQETQYF
.	TRBV9	TRBJ2-7	TRBD2	TGTGCCAGCAGCCCAGAGAAGACTAGCGGGAGGACCTCCTACGAGCAGTACTTC	CASSPEKTSGRTSYEQYF
.	TRBV5-4	TRBJ2-4	TRBD2	TGTGCCAGCAGCTTGGCTAGCGGGAGTGACATTCAGTACTTC	CASSLASGSDIQYF
.	TRBV14	TRBJ1-1	.	TGTGCCACCACGGTTAGCATGAACACTGAAGCTTTCTTT	CATTVSMNTEAFF
once	TRBV2	TRBJ2-7	TRBD2	TGTGCCAGCAGTGAGGGGCGGGAGCCGAGCGGGGAGCAGTACTTC	CASSEGREPSGEQYF
.	TRBV27	TRBJ2-1	.	TGTGCCAGCGGCCTCAATGAGCAGTTCTTC	CASGLNEQFF
.	TRBV30	TRBJ1-3	.	TGTGCCTGGAGTACAGGGGGAAACACCATATATTTT	CAWSTGGNTIYF
.	TRBV5-1	TRBJ1-4	.	TGCGCCAGCGGAAACGAACAGGGTATAAGGGGTAAACTGTTTTTT	CASGNEQGIRGKLFF
.	TRBV5-4	TRBJ2-1	.	TGTGCCAGCAGCTTGGACACGAACAATGAGCAGTTCTTC	CASSLDTNNEQFF
many	TRBV29-1	TRBJ1-2	TRBD1	TGCAGCGTTGAAAGCCCGACAGGGGAGACTTATGGCTACACCTTC	CSVESPTGETYGYTF
.	TRBV7-9	TRBJ2-1	.	TGTGCCAGCAGCTTACGACTAAAATACAATGAGCAGTTCTTC	CASSLRLKYNEQFF
.	TRBV5-1	TRBJ1-1	.	TGCGCCAGCAGCTTAGACAGATCGAACACTGAAGCTTTCTTT	CASSLDRSNTEAFF
.	TRBV28	TRBJ1-3	TRBD1	TGTGCCAGCAGTCCGGGGACAGGCTCTGGAAACACCATATATTTT	CASSPGTGSGNTIYF
.	TRBV9	TRBJ2-1	TRBD2	TGTGCCAGCAGCGTAGGCGGGAGTGAGCAGTTCTTC	CASSVGGSEQFF
few	TRBV30	TRBJ1-2	.	TGTGCCTGGAGTCGCGGGGGATCGGTTGGCTACACCTTC	CAWSRGGSVGYTF
.	TRBV5-4	TRBJ2-1	.	TGTGCCAGCAGCTTATCAAGCGGAGACTACAATGAGCAGTTCTTC	CASSLSSGDYNEQFF
.	TRBV6-1	TRBJ1-1	.	TGTGCCAGCAGTGACCTGCAGGGGCGGAACACTGAAGCTTTCTTT	CASSDLQGRNTEAFF
.	TRBV7-9	TRBJ2-7	TRBD2	TGTGCCAGCAGCCAACGTCCCGGGACTAACCGCTACGAGCAGTACTTC	CASSQRPGTNRYEQYF
.	TRBV6-1	TRBJ2-7	TRBD2	TGTGCCAGCAGTGTAAGGGGTGGCGGGAGAGTCTACGAGCAGTACTTC	CASSVRGGGRVYEQYF
.	TRBV9	TRBJ2-3	TRBD2	TGTGCCAGCAGCGCGGCATTGGCTAGCGGGGCGGGTGATACGCAGTATTTT	CASSAALASGAGDTQYF
.	TRBV27	TRBJ2-3	.	TGTGCCACCGCGGGTAGCGGTAGCACAGATACGCAGTATTTT	CATAGSGSTDTQYF
.	TRBV15	TRBJ1-4	.	TGTGCCACCAGCACCTTGTTAGCAACTAATGAAAAACTGTTTTTT	CATSTLLATNEKLFF
.	TRBV19	TRBJ1-5	TRBD1	TGTGCCAGTAGGAAAGGGGGCAGGAGCAATCAGCCCCAGCATTTT	CASRKGGRSNQPQHF
.	TRBV5-4	TRBJ2-5	TRBD2	TGTGCCAGCAGCTTGGGGACCGGGACTAGCTTAGAGACCCAGTACTTC	CASSLGTGTSLETQYF
.	TRBV6-2/TRBV6-3	TRBJ1-2	.	TGTGCCAGCAGCCAAATGGGAGCCTATGGCTACACCTTC	CASSQMGAYGYTF
.	TRBV5-6	TRBJ2-4	TRBD1	TGTGCCAGCAGCTTTATCTTACAGGGGGCCGGAGACATTCAGTACTTC	CASSFILQGAGDIQYF
.	TRBV5-5	TRBJ1-1	.	TGTGCCAGCAGCCCTATAAGTCCTAACACTGAAGCTTTCTTT	CASSPISPNTEAFF
.	TRBV19	TRBJ2-5	TRBD2	TGTGCCAGTAGTCCCCTCGGAGCGGGAGAGAGAGAGACCCAGTACTTC	CASSPLGAGERETQYF
.	TRBV27	TRBJ2-7	TRBD1	TGTGCCAGCAGGCCCACACGACAGGGCCACGAGCAGTACTTC	CASRPTRQGHEQYF
.	TRBV5-1	TRBJ2-3	.	TGCGCCAGCAGCTTGGGGAGTCTAACAGATACGCAGTATTTT	CASSLGSLTDTQYF
.	TRBV25-1	TRBJ2-5	.	TGTGCCAGCAGTGATTGGTCACGGGGGGAGACCCAGTACTTC	CASSDWSRGETQYF
.	TRBV4-2	TRBJ2-7	.	TGTGCCAGCAGCCAAGTCCAAAACACCGAGCAGTACTTC	CASSQVQNTEQYF
.	TRBV7-6	TRBJ2-5	.	TGTGCCAGCAGCTTGACAGTAGGGGTCCAAGAGACCCAGTACTTC	CASSLTVGVQETQYF
.	TRBV14	TRBJ2-5	.	TGTGCCAGCAGCTCCTCGTACCAAGAGACCCAGTACTTC	CASSSSYQETQYF
few	TRBV28	TRBJ1-1	.	TGTGCCAGCAGTCTTTCTAGGTTTGAAGCTTTCTTT	CASSLSRFEAFF
.	TRBV28	TRBJ2-6	.	TGTGCCAGCACCCCGAGCTCTGGGGCCAACGTCCTGACTTTC	CASTPSSGANVLTF
.	TRBV5-1	TRBJ2-3	TRBD2	TGCGCCAGCAGCATAGCGGGAGAAGGGGATACGCAGTATTTT	CASSIAGEGDTQYF
.	TRBV19	TRBJ2-1	.	TGTGCCAGTCAGGCAGGATACAATGAGCAGTTCTTC	CASQAGYNEQFF
few	TRBV7-3	TRBJ2-1	TRBD2	TGTGCCAGCAGCTCGCGGGGAGCGGGAGAGTGGGCGGATGAGCAGTTCTTC	CASSSRGAGEWADEQFF
.	TRBV29-1	TRBJ2-6	.	TGCAGCGCAACTCCAGGCTCTGGGGCCAACGTCCTGACTTTC	CSATPGSGANVLTF
.	TRBV12-5	TRBJ1-5	.	TGTGCTAGTGGTTTGATGGGCGTGGCCGGGGATCAGCCCCAGCATTTT	CASGLMGVAGDQPQHF
.	TRBV28	TRBJ1-2	.	TGTGCCAGCAGTGGCGGTGGCAGTATTGGGTATGGCTACACCTTC	CASSGGGSIGYGYTF
once	TRBV4-1	TRBJ2-3	.	TGCGCCAGCAGCCAACCGGTCGGAGGGCCTCTGTCGAGAACAGATACGCAGTATTTT	CASSQPVGGPLSRTDTQYF
.	TRBV2	TRBJ2-3	.	TGTGCCAGCTCCCGCCCCTCCAGGAGGAGCACAGATACGCAGTATTTT	CASSRPSRRSTDTQYF
.	TRBV7-9	TRBJ2-7	TRBD2	TGTGCCAGCAGCCCGACGTTGACTAGCGGGAGGTACGAGCAGTACTTC	CASSPTLTSGRYEQYF
.	TRBV6-1	TRBJ2-1	TRBD2	TGTGCCAGCAGTGAAGCGGGCGGGAGCGGGAATGAGCAGTTCTTC	CASSEAGGSGNEQFF
.	TRBV7-8	TRBJ2-1	.	TGTGCCAGCAGCTCTCTTCGGGACTCCATTTACAATGAGCAGTTCTTC	CASSSLRDSIYNEQFF
.	TRBV30	TRBJ1-5	.	TGTGCCTGGAGTGCTAAACAGGGCCAGCCCCAGCATTTT	CAWSAKQGQPQHF
.	TRBV7-3	TRBJ2-5	TRBD2	TGTGCCAGCAGCCCCCCGTTACAGAGCGGGAGCGGGATGGAGACCCAGTACTTC	CASSPPLQSGSGMETQYF
.	TRBV30	TRBJ2-1	TRBD2	TGTGCCTGGAGTGTGGGAGGGATCGGTGAGCAGTTCTTC	CAWSVGGIGEQFF
once	TRBV30	TRBJ2-2	TRBD2	TGTGCCTGGGACGGACTAGCGCGGAACACCGGGGAGCTGTTTTTT	CAWDGLARNTGELFF
.	TRBV9	TRBJ2-5	TRBD1	TGTGCCAGCATTATCTCGACATTCGGGACAGGGGGCGAAGAGACCCAGTACTTC	CASIISTFGTGGEETQYF
.	TRBV19	TRBJ1-2	TRBD1	TGTGCCAGCGGGGACAGGGCATACTATGGCTACACCTTC	CASGDRAYYGYTF
.	TRBV5-1	TRBJ1-2	TRBD1	TGCGCCAGCAGCACCGGACAGGGGGAGAACTATGGCTACACCTTC	CASSTGQGENYGYTF
.	TRBV9	TRBJ1-2	.	TGTGCCAGCAGCCGAGAAGAAACACTAGCTAACTATGGCTACACCTTC	CASSREETLANYGYTF
.	TRBV3-1/TRBV3-2	TRBJ2-2	TRBD1	TGTGCCAGCAGCCAGGGATTTGGGACAGGGTACACCGGGGAGCTGTTTTTT	CASSQGFGTGYTGELFF
.	TRBV4-3	TRBJ1-2	.	TGCGCCAGCAGCCAAGCCGGGGCGGGGGGTAGAGGCTACACCTTC	CASSQAGAGGRGYTF
.	TRBV21-1	TRBJ2-6	.	TGTGCCAGCAGCAACGGGGACAGGGAGATCACTGGGGCCAACGTCCTGACTTTC	CASSNGDREITGANVLTF